This T cell receptor beta chain was captured in a study of blood T cells in healthy people across ages. This clonotype was observed many times. A sample-barcoded 5' primer and a J-beta primer mix were used in a second PCR of about 7 to 12 cycles. TCRdb analysed the 5' RACE reads with MiXCR anew, one entry per CDR3 protein. The sample has hundreds of thousands of distinct CDR3 sequences; over 20% are singletons. The CDR3 length is 16 residues. The germline V gene has CDR1 DFQATT and CDR2 SNEGSKA (reference sequence). V lost 0 bases to trimming and J lost 1 base; unmatched junction nucleotides: 9. The V and J genes are TRBV20-1 and TRBJ2-7; 7 bases fit TRBD2. Sequencing input: blood. The clonotype was recovered from a man in his sixties or seventies in good health. DNA of the CDR3: TGCAGTGCTAGAGATTGGCGGCCTAGCGGATCCTACGAGCAGTACTTC. This encodes CSARDWRPSGSYEQYF.